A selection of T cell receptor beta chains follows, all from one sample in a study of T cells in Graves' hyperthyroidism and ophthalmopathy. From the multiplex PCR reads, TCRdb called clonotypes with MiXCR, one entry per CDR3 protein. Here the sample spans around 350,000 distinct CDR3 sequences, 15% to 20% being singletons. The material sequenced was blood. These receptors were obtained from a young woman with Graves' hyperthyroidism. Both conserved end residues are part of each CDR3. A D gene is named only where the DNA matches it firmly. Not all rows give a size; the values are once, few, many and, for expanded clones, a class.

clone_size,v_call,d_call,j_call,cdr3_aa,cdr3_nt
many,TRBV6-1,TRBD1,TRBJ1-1,CASSADREKGSF,TGTGCCAGCAGCGCCGACAGGGAAAAAGGGAGTTTT
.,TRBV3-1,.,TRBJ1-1,CVSIQDFAAARGAFF,TGTGTCAGCATCCAAGATTTCGCGGCAGCACGAGGAGCTTTCTTT
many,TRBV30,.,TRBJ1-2,CAWSRTWDTF,TGTGCCTGGAGTAGGACTTGGGACACCTTC
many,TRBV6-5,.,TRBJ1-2,CASSYTTAYGYTF,TGTGCCAGCAGTTACACAACAGCTTATGGCTACACCTTC
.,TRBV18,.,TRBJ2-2,CASSSVRPNTGELFF,TGTGCCAGCTCGAGCGTGAGGCCGAACACCGGGGAGCTGTTTTTT
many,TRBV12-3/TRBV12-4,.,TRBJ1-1,CAGSAWGEAFF,TGTGCCGGCAGTGCCTGGGGGGAAGCTTTCTTT
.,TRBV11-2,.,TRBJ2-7,CASTAQGAEYEQYF,TGTGCCAGCACCGCGCAAGGGGCTGAGTACGAGCAGTACTTC
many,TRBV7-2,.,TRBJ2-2,CASSPRTGGAGELFF,TGTGCCAGCAGCCCACGGACTGGAGGGGCCGGGGAGCTGTTTTTT
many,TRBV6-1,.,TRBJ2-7,CASNPQEQYF,TGTGCCAGCAACCCTCAGGAGCAGTACTTC
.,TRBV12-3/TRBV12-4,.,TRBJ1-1,CASVRGEAFF,TGTGCCAGCGTCCGTGGTGAAGCTTTCTTT
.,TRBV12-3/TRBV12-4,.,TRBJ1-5,CASRQALGNQPQHF,TGTGCCAGCAGGCAGGCTTTGGGAAATCAGCCCCAGCATTTT
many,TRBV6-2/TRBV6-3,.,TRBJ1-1,CASSYSEGFTEAFF,TGTGCCAGCAGTTACTCAGAGGGGTTCACTGAAGCTTTCTTT
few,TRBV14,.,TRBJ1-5,CASSQGGWEPQHF,TGTGCCAGCAGCCAAGGGGGCTGGGAGCCCCAGCATTTT
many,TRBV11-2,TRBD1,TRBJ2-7,CASSPETGTGYPYEQYF,TGTGCCAGCAGCCCAGAGACCGGGACAGGGTATCCCTACGAGCAGTACTTC
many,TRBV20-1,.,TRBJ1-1,CSARDQKNTEAFF,TGCAGTGCTAGAGATCAGAAGAACACTGAAGCTTTCTTT
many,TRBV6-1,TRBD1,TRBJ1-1,CASSEVEQGTTEAFF,TGTGCCAGCAGTGAAGTCGAACAGGGGACCACTGAAGCTTTCTTT
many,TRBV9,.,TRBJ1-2,CASSLSRDPPGYTF,TGTGCCAGCAGCTTATCCAGGGATCCTCCTGGCTACACCTTC
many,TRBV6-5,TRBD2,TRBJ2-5,CASSWSGGPEEETQYF,TGTGCCAGCAGTTGGAGCGGGGGCCCCGAGGAGGAGACCCAGTACTTC
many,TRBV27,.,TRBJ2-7,CASSLSAGFRYEQYF,TGTGCCAGCAGTTTATCGGCGGGGTTTAGATACGAGCAGTACTTC
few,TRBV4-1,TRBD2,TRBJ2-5,CASSLSSGGGQETQYF,TGCGCCAGCAGCCTGTCTAGCGGGGGGGGACAAGAGACCCAGTACTTC
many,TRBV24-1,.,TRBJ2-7,CATSDLGMDQYF,TGTGCCACCAGTGATTTGGGGATGGATCAGTACTTC
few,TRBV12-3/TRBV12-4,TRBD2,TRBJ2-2,CASSLVGREAGELFF,TGTGCCAGCAGTTTGGTTGGGAGGGAGGCCGGGGAGCTGTTTTTT
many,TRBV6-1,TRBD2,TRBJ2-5,CASRGTSGSWFFQETQYF,TGTGCCAGCAGAGGGACTAGCGGGTCTTGGTTTTTCCAAGAGACCCAGTACTTC
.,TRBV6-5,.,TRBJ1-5,CASSSLDGGNQPQHF,TGTGCCAGCAGTTCGCTGGACGGAGGCAATCAGCCCCAGCATTTT